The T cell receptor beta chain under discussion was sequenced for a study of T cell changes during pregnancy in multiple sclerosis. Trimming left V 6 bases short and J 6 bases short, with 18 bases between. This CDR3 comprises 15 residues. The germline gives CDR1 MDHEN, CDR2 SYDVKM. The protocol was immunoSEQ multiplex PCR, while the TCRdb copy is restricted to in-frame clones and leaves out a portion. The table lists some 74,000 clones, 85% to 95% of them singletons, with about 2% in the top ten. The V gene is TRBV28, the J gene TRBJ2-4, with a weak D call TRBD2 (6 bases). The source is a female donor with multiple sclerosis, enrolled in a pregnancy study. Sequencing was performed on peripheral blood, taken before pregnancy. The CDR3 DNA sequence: TGTGCCAGCAGAAATTTAGCGGAATTCGGAAACATTCAGTACTTC. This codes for CASRNLAEFGNIQYF.